This T cell receptor beta chain came from a study of vaccination and CD4 T cells after COVID-19. Study as a whole: The BNT162b2 or mRNA-1273 vaccine was given to participants in two doses. Sampling that followed vaccination took place a median roughly 69 days after dose two, within a range of 14 to 241.

The CDR3 loop spans 15 amino acids. Germline V gene sequence: CDR1 SGDLS, CDR2 YYNGEE. The V and J ends lost 4 bases and 5 bases respectively, with 18 bases between them. An Oncomine TCR Beta short-read assay was used to sequence the DNA from cultured CD4+ T cells. Each CDR3 protein is one row after TCRdb ran MiXCR on the PCR reads. The table records around 15,000 distinct CDR3 sequences, 65% to 80% of them present only once. A note on this clonotype: Its antigen is as yet unknown.

Treatment denoted: roughly 10-day PBMC culture with coronavirus spike peptide pools or control peptides (ViraFEST assay). Using peptide pools, antigen-specific T cells were expanded in ViraFEST before TCRs were sequenced. Once cultured about 10 days, CD4+ T cells underwent isolation by negative selection. This TCR derives from a human donor who had recovered from COVID-19. The chain combines TRBV9 with TRBJ2-5, with D possibly being TRBD1 (6 bases). Sequences were obtained from CD4+ T cells from blood, cultured in vitro. The DNA for the CDR3 is TGTGCCAGCAGCCCAGGGGCAGGGGAGATGGAGACCCAGTACTTC. Translating it yields CASSPGAGEMETQYF.